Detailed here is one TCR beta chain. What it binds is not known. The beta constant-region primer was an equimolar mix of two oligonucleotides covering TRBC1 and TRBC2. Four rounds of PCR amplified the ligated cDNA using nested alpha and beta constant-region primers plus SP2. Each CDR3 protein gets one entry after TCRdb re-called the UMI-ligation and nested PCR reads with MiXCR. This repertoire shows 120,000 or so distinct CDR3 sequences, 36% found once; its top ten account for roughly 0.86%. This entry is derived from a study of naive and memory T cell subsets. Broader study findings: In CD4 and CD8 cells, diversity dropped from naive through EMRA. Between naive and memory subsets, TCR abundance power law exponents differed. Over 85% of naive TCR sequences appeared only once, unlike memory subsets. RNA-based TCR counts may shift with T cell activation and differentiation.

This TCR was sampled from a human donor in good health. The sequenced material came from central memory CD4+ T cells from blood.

The CDR3 DNA reads as TGTGCCAGACATCAGGGGGCTAACTCCTACAATGAGCAGTTCTTC. As protein: CARHQGANSYNEQFF. The chain couples TRBV2 to TRBJ2-1, with 8 bases lining up with TRBD1. The CDR3 spans 15 residues. V dropped 9 bases and J dropped 0; count of bases not matched to a gene: 7. CDR1 is SNHLY and CDR2 is FYNNEI in the germline V gene.